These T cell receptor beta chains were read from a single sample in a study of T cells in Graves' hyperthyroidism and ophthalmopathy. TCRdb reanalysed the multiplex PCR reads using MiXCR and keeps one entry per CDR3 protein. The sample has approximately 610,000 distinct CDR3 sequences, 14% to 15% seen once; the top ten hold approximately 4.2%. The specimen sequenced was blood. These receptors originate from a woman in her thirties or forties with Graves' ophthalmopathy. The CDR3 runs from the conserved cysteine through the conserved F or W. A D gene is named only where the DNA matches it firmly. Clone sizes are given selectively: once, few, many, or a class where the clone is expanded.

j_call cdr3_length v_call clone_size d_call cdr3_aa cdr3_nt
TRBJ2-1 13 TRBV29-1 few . CSVDDPPANEQFF TGCAGCGTGGACGATCCTCCAGCGAATGAGCAGTTCTTC
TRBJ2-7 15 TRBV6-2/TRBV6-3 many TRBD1 CASSYEGTGDYEQYF TGTGCCAGCAGTTACGAAGGGACAGGGGACTACGAGCAGTACTTC
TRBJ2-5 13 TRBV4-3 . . CASSPWAGQTQYF TGCGCCAGCAGCCCATGGGCCGGCCAGACCCAGTACTTC
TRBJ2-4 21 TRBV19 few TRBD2 CASSIAVLGREGPSNKNIQYF TGTGCCAGTAGTATCGCCGTCCTAGGGCGGGAGGGCCCGTCAAACAAAAACATTCAGTACTTC
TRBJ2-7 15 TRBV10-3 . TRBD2 CAISDKREAASEQYF TGTGCCATCAGTGATAAGCGGGAGGCGGCTAGCGAGCAGTACTTC
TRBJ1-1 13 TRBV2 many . CASCHDRPTEAFF TGTGCCAGCTGCCACGACAGGCCCACTGAAGCTTTCTTT
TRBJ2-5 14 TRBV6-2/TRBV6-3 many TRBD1 CASSSGQGPETQYF TGTGCCAGCAGTTCCGGACAGGGCCCAGAGACCCAGTACTTC
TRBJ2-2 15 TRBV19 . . CASSQPSGRTGELFF TGTGCCAGTAGCCAACCGTCGGGGCGAACCGGGGAGCTGTTTTTT
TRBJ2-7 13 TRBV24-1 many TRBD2 CATSGEAGGWQYF TGTGCCACCAGTGGAGAAGCGGGAGGATGGCAGTACTTC
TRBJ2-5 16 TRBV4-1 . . CASSYRLVIGQETQYF TGCGCCAGCAGCTACCGACTCGTCATAGGCCAAGAGACCCAGTACTTC
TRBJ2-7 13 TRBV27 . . CASRSIRGGEQYF TGTGCCAGCAGATCCATCAGGGGTGGGGAGCAGTACTTC
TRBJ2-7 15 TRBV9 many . CASSPGGGRSYEQYF TGTGCCAGCAGCCCGGGTGGAGGGAGAAGCTACGAGCAGTACTTC
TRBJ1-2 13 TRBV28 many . CASTGLNNYGYTF TGTGCCAGCACGGGACTGAATAACTATGGCTACACCTTC
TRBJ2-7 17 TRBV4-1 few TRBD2 CASSQEFSGDFHYEQYF TGCGCCAGCAGCCAAGAGTTCAGCGGGGATTTCCACTACGAGCAGTACTTC
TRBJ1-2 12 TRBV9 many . CASQEEGYGYTF TGTGCCAGTCAGGAAGAAGGCTATGGCTACACCTTC
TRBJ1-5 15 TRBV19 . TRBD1 CASRPSWTGYQPQHF TGTGCCAGTAGACCCTCCTGGACAGGGTACCAGCCCCAGCATTTT
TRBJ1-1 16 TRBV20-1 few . CSARDGGGKVLTEAFF TGCAGTGCTAGAGATGGCGGGGGCAAGGTTTTGACTGAAGCTTTCTTT
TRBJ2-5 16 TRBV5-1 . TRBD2 CASSFGTSGHQETQYF TGCGCCAGCAGCTTTGGAACTAGCGGTCACCAAGAGACCCAGTACTTC
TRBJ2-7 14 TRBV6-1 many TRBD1 CASGIKGQVYEQYF TGTGCCAGCGGGATTAAAGGACAGGTATACGAGCAGTACTTC
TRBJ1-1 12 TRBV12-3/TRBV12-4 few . CASSLEKSEAFF TGTGCCAGCAGTTTAGAAAAGTCTGAAGCTTTCTTT
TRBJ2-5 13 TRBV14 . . CASSAGIRETQYF TGTGCCAGCAGCGCGGGGATCAGAGAGACCCAGTACTTC
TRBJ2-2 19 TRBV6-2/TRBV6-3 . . CASSYSLADSFANTGELFF TGTGCCAGCAGTTACTCGCTTGCCGACTCGTTCGCGAACACCGGGGAGCTGTTTTTT
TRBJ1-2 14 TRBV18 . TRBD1 CASSPGQGPDGYTF TGTGCCAGCTCACCAGGACAGGGACCAGATGGCTACACCTTC
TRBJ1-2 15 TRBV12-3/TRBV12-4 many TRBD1 CASSSTGTGVYGYTF TGTGCCAGCAGCAGCACCGGGACAGGCGTCTATGGCTACACCTTC
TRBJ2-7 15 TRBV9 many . CASSAGAGYSYEQYF TGTGCCAGCAGCGCTGGGGCGGGTTACTCCTACGAGCAGTACTTC
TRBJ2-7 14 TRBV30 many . CAWSIIAVSYEQYF TGTGCCTGGAGTATTATAGCGGTTAGCTACGAGCAGTACTTC
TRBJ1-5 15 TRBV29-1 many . CSVGETSGSGQPQHF TGCAGCGTTGGTGAAACATCAGGGAGTGGACAGCCCCAGCATTTT
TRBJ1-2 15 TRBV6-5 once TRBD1 CASSLRGDSRYGYTF TGTGCCAGCAGTTTACGGGGGGACAGTCGCTATGGCTACACCTTC
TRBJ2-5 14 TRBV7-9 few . CASSLERQQETQYF TGTGCCAGCAGCTTAGAAAGACAGCAAGAGACCCAGTACTTC
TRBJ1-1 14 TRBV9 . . CASGRQVANTEAFF TGTGCCAGCGGACGTCAGGTTGCGAACACTGAAGCTTTCTTT
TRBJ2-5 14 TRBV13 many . CASSVGRYQETQYF TGTGCCAGCAGCGTCGGACGTTACCAAGAGACCCAGTACTTC
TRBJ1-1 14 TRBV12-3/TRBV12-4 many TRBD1 CASSLNRGHTEAFF TGTGCCAGCAGCTTAAACAGGGGGCATACTGAAGCTTTCTTT
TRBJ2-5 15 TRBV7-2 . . CASSLRGLGQETQYF TGTGCCAGCAGCTTACGGGGGCTGGGGCAAGAGACCCAGTACTTC
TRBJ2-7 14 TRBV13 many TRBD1 CASSLQGQSYEQYF TGTGCCAGCAGCCTCCAGGGACAGAGCTACGAGCAGTACTTC